This TCR beta chain was captured by sequencing in a study of shared clonotypes between healthy human individuals. Sequenced by immunoSEQ multiplex PCR; TCRdb stores in-frame clones only, minus some. In the table there are under 1 million clones, almost 95% of which are singletons. Germline CDR1 SGDLS, CDR2 YYNGEE. The CDR3 runs 16 residues. The ends were cut back, 1 base at V and 5 bases at J, with 19 bases in the middle. It was CD45RO-negative cells, positively selected for CCR7, that made up naive CD8 cells, with terminally differentiated effector memory CD45RA+ cells excluded. V and J are TRBV9 and TRBJ2-7; a weak D match, TRBD2 (5 bases). What was sequenced was naive CD8+ T cells sorted from blood. The TCR sequence derives from a man in his thirties or forties in good health. This CDR3 is CASSVRAAGDSDEQYF. CDR3 nucleotide sequence: TGTGCCAGCAGCGTAAGAGCGGCAGGAGATAGCGACGAGCAGTACTTC.